The sequence of this T cell receptor beta chain was determined in a study of cytomegalovirus exposure and HLA in healthy donors. Study in general: The same platform was used for the 90 to 150 validation repertoires as for the roughly 660 first-cohort repertoires, as reported in a later analysis. Broader study findings: The study labeled fewer than 200 TCR beta chains cytomegalovirus-associated. A subsequent analysis found that TCR clusters from the first cohort also tended to co-occur in the 110 or so validation repertoires, with approximately 94% of cluster scores above 0.

TCRdb keeps only in-frame clones here, not all; method: immunoSEQ multiplex PCR. The sample lists a few hundred thousand clones, 65% to 85% occurring once. The CDR3 extends over 16 amino acids. Germline lookup yields CDR1 SGHKS and CDR2 YYEKEE (reference sequence). V gave up 4 bases and J gave up 8 bases; unmatched junction bases: 14. Of note for this clone: Its antigen is undetermined.

The V and J genes are TRBV5-5 and TRBJ2-1, with 8 nucleotides matching TRBD2. Source material: PBMCs. The receptor was derived from a woman younger than 45 in good health and CMV-seropositive. The CDR3 DNA sequence: TGTGCCAGCAGCCTAGATGGGACTAGTAGGGGCTATGAGCAGTTCTTC. This encodes CASSLDGTSRGYEQFF.